This T cell receptor (beta chain) was retrieved from a study of human T cells and chemical hapten exposure. Study context: It was small differences in pooled library volume that mainly caused per-sample TCR yields to vary.

One entry per CDR3 protein results from TCRdb running MiXCR on the RACE reads. Of approximately 320,000 distinct CDR3 sequences listed, around 5.5% are singletons. Notes on the study in general: Expanded TCRs made up significantly more big CDR3 similarity clusters than controls did.

A note on this clonotype: No antigen is known for it.

The CDR3 is 16 residues long. Trimming stripped 3 bases from V and 0 bases from J, with 14 bases between. The germline V gene encodes CDR1 SEHNR and CDR2 FQNEAQ (reference sequence). Noted time point: pre-sensitization, week 0. Treatment given: therapeutic diphenylcyclopropenone sensitization with weekly scalp DPC. The sequencing used whole blood, collected in connection with sensitization to the hapten diphenylcyclopropenone (DPC). The sequence was collected from a woman younger than 35 with alopecia areata. Some clones in this sample may be carry-over from other donors' samples. The V and J genes are TRBV7-9 and TRBJ1-1; D possibly corresponds to TRBD1 (6 bases). The CDR3 nucleotides read TGTGCCAGCAGCTTGAGTCGGACAGAGATGAACACTGAAGCTTTCTTT. As protein: CASSLSRTEMNTEAFF.